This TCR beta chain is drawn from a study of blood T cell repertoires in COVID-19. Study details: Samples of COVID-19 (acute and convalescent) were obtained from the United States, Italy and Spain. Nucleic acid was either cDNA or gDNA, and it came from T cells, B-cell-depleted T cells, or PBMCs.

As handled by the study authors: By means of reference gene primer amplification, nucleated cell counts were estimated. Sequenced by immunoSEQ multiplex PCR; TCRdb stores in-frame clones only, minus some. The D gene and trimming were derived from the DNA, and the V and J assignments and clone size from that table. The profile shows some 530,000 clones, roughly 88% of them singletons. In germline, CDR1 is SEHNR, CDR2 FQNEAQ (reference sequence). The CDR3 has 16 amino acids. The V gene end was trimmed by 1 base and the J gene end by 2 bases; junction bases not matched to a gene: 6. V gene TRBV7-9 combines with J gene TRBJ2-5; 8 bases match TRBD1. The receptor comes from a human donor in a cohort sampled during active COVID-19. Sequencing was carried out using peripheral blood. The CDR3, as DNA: TGTGCCAGCAGCTTAGACAGGACAGGGAGGCAAGAGACCCAGTACTTC. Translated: CASSLDRTGRQETQYF.